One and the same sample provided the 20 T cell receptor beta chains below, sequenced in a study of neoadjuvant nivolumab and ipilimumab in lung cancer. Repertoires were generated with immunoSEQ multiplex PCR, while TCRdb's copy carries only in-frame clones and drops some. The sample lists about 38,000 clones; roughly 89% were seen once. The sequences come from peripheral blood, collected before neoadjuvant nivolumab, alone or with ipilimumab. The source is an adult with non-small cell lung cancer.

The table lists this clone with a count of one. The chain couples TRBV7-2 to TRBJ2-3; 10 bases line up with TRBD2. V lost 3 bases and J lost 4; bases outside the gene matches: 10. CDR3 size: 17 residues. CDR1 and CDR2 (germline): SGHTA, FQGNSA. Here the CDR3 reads CASSFLLAGGRSDTQYF. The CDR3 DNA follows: TGTGCCAGCAGCTTTTTATTAGCGGGAGGAAGGTCAGATACGCAGTATTTT.

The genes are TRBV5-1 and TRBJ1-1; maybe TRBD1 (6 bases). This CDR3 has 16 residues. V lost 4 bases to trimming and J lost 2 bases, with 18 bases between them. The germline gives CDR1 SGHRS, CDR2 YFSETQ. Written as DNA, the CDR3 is TGCGCCAGCAGCGGGGATGGAGGGGGTTATAACACTGAAGCTTTCTTT. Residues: CASSGDGGGYNTEAFF.

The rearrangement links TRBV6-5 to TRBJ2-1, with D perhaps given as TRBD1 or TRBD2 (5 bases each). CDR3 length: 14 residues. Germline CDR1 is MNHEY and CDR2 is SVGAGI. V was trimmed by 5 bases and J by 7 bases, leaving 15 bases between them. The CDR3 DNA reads TGTGCCAGCAGTCAAGAGGGCAGGGCAAATGAGCAGTTCTTC. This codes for CASSQEGRANEQFF.

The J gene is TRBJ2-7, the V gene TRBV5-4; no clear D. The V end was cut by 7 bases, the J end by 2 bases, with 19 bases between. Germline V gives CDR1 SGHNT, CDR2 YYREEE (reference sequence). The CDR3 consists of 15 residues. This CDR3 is CASPRQAEAAYEQYF. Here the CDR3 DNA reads TGTGCCAGCCCAAGGCAGGCTGAGGCGGCCTACGAGCAGTACTTC.

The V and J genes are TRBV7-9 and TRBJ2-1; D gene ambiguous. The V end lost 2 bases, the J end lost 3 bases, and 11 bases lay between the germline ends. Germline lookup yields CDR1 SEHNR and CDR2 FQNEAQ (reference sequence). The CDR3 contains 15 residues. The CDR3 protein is CASSLSTRHYNEQFF. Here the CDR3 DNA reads TGTGCCAGCAGCTTATCTACCAGGCACTACAATGAGCAGTTCTTC.

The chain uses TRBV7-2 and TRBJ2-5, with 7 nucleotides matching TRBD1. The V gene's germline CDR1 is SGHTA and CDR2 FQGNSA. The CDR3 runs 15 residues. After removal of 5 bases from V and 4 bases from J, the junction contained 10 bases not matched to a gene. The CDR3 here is CASSPNSGGRETQYF. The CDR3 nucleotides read TGTGCCAGCAGCCCGAACTCAGGGGGACGAGAGACCCAGTACTTC.

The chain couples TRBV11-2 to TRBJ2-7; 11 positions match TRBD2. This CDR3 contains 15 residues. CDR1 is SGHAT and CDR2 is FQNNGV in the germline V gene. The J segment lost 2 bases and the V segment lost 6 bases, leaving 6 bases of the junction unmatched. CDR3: CASSGGLADTYEQYF. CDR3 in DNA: TGTGCCAGCAGTGGGGGACTAGCGGACACCTACGAGCAGTACTTC. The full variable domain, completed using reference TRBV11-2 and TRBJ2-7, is EAGVAQSPRYKIIEKRQSVAFWCNPISGHATLYWYQQILGQGPKLLIQFQNNGVVDDSQLPKDRFSAERLKGVDSTLKIQPAKLEDSAVYLCASSGGLADTYEQYFGPGTRLTVT.

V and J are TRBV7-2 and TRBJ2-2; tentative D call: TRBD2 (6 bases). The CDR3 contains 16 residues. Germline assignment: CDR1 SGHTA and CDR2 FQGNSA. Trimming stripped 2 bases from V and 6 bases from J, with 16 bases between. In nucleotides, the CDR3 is TGTGCCAGCAGCTTAAGCGGGTATCAATCGGCCGGGGAGCTGTTTTTT. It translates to CASSLSGYQSAGELFF.

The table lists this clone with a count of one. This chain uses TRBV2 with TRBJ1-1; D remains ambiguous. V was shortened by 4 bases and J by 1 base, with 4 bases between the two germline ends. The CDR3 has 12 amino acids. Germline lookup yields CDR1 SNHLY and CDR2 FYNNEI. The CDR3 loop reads CASSVGNTEAFF. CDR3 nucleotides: TGTGCCAGCAGTGTGGGGAACACTGAAGCTTTCTTT.

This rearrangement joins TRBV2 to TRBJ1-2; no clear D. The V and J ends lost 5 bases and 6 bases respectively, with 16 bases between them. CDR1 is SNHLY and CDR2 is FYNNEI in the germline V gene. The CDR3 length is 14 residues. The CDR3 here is CASSPRLIRNGYTF. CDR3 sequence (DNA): TGTGCCAGCAGTCCGAGACTTATAAGGAATGGCTACACCTTC.

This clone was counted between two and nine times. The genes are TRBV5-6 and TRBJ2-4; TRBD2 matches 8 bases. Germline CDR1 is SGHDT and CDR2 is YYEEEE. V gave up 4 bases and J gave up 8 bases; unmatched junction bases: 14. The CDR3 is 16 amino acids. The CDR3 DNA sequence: TGTGCCAGCAGCATCCTCGGGAGGGCCGGGGGTGACATTCAGTACTTC. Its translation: CASSILGRAGGDIQYF.

Written as DNA, the CDR3 is TGTGCCAGCAAGACAGGGCCCAACTATGGCTACACCTTC. Translated: CASKTGPNYGYTF. V and J are TRBV28 and TRBJ1-2; 7 positions agree with TRBD1. Germline assignment: CDR1 MDHEN and CDR2 SYDVKM. The CDR3 totals 13 residues. V dropped 7 bases and J dropped 2; count of bases not matched to a gene: 4.

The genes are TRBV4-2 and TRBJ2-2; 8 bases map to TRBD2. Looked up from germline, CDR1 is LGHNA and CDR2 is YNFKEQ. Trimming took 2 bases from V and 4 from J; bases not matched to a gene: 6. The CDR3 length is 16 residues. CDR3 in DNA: TGTGCCAGCAGCCAAAGGGCGCTAGCGGGCACCGGGGAGCTGTTTTTT. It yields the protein CASSQRALAGTGELFF.

This CDR3 is CASSHWTSLTEAFF. The CDR3 DNA reads as TGCGCCAGCAGCCATTGGACAAGTTTGACTGAAGCTTTCTTT. This sequence joins TRBV4-3 and TRBJ1-1, with D maybe TRBD1 (5 bases). The V gene lost 3 bases and the J gene lost 5 bases, with 13 bases spanning the gap. Germline V gene data show CDR1 as LGHNA and CDR2 as YSLEER. The CDR3 runs 14 residues.

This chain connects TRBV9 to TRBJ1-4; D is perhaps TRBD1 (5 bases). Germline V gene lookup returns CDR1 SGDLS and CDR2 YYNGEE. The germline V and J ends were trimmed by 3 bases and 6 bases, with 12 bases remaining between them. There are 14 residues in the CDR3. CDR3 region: CASSEGGRDEKLFF. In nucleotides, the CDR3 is TGTGCCAGCAGCGAGGGCGGCAGGGATGAAAAACTGTTTTTT. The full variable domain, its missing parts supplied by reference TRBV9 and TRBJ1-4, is DSGVTQTPKHLITATGQRVTLRCSPRSGDLSVYWYQQSLDQGLQFLIQYYNGEERAKGNILERFSAQQFPDLHSELNLSSLELGDSALYFCASSEGGRDEKLFFGSGTQLSVL.

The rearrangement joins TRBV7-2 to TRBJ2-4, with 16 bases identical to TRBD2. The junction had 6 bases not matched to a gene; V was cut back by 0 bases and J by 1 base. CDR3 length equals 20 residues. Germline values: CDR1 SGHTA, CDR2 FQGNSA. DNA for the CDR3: TGTGCCAGCAGCTTAGCGGGACTAGCGGGAGGGCCGCCGGCCAAAAACATTCAGTACTTC. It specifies CASSLAGLAGGPPAKNIQYF.

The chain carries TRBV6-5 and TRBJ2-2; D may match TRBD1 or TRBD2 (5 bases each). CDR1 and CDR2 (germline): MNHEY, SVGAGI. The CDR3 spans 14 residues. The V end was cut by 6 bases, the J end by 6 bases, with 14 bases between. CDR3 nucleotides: TGTGCCAGCAGATCCCTCAGGGACCCCGGGGAGCTGTTTTTT. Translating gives CASRSLRDPGELFF.

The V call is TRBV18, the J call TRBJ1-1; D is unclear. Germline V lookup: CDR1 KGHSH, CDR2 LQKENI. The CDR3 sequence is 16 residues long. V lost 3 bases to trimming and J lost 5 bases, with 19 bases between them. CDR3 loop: CASSPPRTEVGTEAFF. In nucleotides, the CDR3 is TGTGCCAGCTCACCTCCGCGGACGGAAGTCGGGACTGAAGCTTTCTTT.

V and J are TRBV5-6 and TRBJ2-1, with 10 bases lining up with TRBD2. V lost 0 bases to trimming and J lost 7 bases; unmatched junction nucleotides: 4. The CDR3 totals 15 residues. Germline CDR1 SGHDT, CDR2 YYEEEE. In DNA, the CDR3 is TGTGCCAGCAGCTTGGGACTAGCGGGCGGAAATGAGCAGTTCTTC. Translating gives CASSLGLAGGNEQFF. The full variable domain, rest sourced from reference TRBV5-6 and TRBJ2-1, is DAGVTQSPTHLIKTRGQQVTLRCSPKSGHDTVSWYQQALGQGPQFIFQYYEEEERQRGNFPDRFSGHQFPNYSSELNVNALLLGDSALYLCASSLGLAGGNEQFFGPGTRLTVL.

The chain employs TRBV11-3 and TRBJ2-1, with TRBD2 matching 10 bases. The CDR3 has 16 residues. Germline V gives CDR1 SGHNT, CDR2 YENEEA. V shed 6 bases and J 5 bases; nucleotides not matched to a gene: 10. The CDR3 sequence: CASSLIAGGRDNEQFF. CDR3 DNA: TGTGCCAGCAGTCTCATAGCGGGAGGTCGCGACAATGAGCAGTTCTTC.